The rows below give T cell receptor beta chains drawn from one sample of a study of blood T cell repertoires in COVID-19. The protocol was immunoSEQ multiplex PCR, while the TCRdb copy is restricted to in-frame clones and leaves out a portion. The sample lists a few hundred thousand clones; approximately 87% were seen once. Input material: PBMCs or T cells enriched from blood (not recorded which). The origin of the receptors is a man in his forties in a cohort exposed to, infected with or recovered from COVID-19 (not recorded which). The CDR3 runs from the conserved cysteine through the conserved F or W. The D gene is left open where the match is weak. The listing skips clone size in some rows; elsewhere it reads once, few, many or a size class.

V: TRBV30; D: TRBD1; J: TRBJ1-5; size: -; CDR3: CAWSAGTANQPQHF; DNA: TGTGCCTGGAGTGCGGGGACAGCGAATCAGCCCCAGCATTTT
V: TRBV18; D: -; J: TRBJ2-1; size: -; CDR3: CASSPPGGGAYNEQFF; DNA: TGTGCCAGCTCACCACCGGGGGGTGGCGCCTACAATGAGCAGTTCTTC
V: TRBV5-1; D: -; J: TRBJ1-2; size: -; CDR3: CASSLGGGTNYGYTF; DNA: TGCGCCAGCAGCTTGGGAGGGGGAACTAACTATGGCTACACCTTC
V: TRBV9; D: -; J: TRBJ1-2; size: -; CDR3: CASSVAQGRGYTF; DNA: TGTGCCAGCAGCGTAGCACAGGGCAGGGGCTACACCTTC
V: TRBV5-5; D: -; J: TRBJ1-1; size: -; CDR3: CASSQRQFTEAFF; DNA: TGTGCCAGCAGCCAAAGACAGTTCACTGAAGCTTTCTTT
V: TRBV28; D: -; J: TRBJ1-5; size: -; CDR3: CASSPKAGHQPQHF; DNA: TGTGCCAGCAGTCCAAAGGCAGGTCACCAGCCCCAGCATTTT
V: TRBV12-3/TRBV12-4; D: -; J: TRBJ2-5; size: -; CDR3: CASSFRGETQYF; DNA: TGTGCCAGCAGTTTTCGCGGAGAGACCCAGTACTTC
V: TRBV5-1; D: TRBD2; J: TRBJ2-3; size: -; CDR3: CASSPSGLEVTDTQYF; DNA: TGCGCCAGCAGCCCTAGCGGACTAGAGGTCACAGATACGCAGTATTTT
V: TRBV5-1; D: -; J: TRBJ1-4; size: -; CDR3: CASSLVVRQGAEKLFF; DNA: TGCGCCAGCAGCTTGGTTGTTAGGCAGGGCGCTGAAAAACTGTTTTTT
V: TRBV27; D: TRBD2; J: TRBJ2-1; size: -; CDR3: CASSTPGTSGSSEQFF; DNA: TGTGCCAGCAGTACCCCCGGGACTAGCGGGAGTAGTGAGCAGTTCTTC
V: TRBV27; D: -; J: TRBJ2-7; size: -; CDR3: CASSLTRLQGSEQYF; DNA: TGTGCCAGCAGTTTGACCAGGCTCCAGGGGTCCGAGCAGTACTTC
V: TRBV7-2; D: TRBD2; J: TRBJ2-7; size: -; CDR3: CASSLYLAGGPYEQYF; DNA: TGTGCCAGCAGCTTGTACCTAGCGGGAGGGCCCTACGAGCAGTACTTC
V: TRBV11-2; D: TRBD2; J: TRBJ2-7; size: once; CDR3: CASSLGRLAGVEQYF; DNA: TGTGCCAGCAGCTTAGGACGTCTAGCGGGAGTCGAGCAGTACTTC
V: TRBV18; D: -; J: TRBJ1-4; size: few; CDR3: CASSPAALEKLFF; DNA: TGTGCCAGCTCTCCAGCAGCGCTTGAAAAACTGTTTTTT
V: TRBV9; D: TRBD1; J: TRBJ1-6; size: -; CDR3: CASSVNSGQVGSPLHF; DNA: TGTGCCAGCAGCGTAAACAGTGGACAGGTGGGCTCACCCCTCCACTTT
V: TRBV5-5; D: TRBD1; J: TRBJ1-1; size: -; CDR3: CASSSTGFGGEAFF; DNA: TGTGCCAGCAGCTCGACAGGGTTCGGTGGTGAAGCTTTCTTT
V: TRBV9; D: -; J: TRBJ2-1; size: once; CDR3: CASSTHSEQFF; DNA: TGTGCCAGCAGCACGCACAGTGAGCAGTTCTTC
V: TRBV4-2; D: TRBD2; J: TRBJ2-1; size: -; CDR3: CASSPAGEVYNEQFF; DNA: TGTGCCAGCAGCCCAGCGGGAGAGGTCTACAATGAGCAGTTCTTC
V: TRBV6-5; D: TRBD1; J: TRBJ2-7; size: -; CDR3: CASSGAGTGSYEQYF; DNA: TGTGCCAGCAGCGGCGCGGGGACAGGGTCCTACGAGCAGTACTTC
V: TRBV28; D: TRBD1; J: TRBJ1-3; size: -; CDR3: CASRQGGSGNTIYF; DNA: TGTGCCAGCAGGCAGGGGGGCTCTGGAAACACCATATATTTT
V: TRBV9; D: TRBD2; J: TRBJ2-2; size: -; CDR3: CASSVLPSGNTGELFF; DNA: TGTGCCAGCAGCGTACTCCCTAGCGGAAACACCGGGGAGCTGTTTTTT
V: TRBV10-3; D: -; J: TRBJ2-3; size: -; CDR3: CAISESVVTQYF; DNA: TGTGCCATCAGTGAGTCCGTTGTGACGCAGTATTTT
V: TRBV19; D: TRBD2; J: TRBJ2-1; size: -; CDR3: CASSPQGLVRSYNEQFF; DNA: TGTGCCAGTAGTCCGCAGGGACTAGTTCGGTCCTACAATGAGCAGTTCTTC
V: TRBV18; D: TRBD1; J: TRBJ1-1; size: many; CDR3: CASSPGRTGDTEAFF; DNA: TGTGCCAGCTCACCGGGACGGACAGGTGACACTGAAGCTTTCTTT
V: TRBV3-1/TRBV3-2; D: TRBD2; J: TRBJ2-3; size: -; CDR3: CASSLGSGSTDTQYF; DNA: TGTGCCAGCAGCTTAGGTAGCGGGAGTACAGATACGCAGTATTTT
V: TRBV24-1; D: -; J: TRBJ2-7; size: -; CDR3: CATSDPRDNSYEQYF; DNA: TGTGCCACCAGTGATCCCCGGGACAACTCCTACGAGCAGTACTTC
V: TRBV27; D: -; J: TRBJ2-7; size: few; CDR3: CASSLGGGPGGEQYF; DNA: TGTGCCAGCAGTTTAGGAGGGGGCCCAGGGGGCGAGCAGTACTTC
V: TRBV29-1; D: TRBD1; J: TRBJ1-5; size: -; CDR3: CSVGTANQPQHF; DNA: TGCAGCGTCGGGACAGCAAATCAGCCCCAGCATTTT
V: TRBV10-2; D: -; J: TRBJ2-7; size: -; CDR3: CASSPTGEQYF; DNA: TGCGCCAGCAGCCCAACGGGAGAGCAGTACTTC
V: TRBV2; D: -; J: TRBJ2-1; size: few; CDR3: CASSGWNEQFF; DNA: TGTGCCAGCAGCGGGTGGAATGAGCAGTTCTTC
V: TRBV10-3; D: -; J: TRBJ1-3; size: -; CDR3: CAIQGRGNTIYF; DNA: TGTGCCATCCAGGGCCGTGGAAACACCATATATTTT
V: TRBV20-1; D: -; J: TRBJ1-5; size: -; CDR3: CSASKEGSGSQPQHF; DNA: TGCAGTGCTAGTAAGGAGGGTTCGGGTAGTCAGCCCCAGCATTTT
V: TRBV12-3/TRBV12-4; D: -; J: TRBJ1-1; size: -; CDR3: CASLSGDGEAFF; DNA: TGTGCCAGCCTCTCGGGGGACGGGGAAGCTTTCTTT
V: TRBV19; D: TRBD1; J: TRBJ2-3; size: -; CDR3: CATTTGAATDTQYF; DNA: TGTGCCACCACGACAGGGGCGGCGACAGATACGCAGTATTTT
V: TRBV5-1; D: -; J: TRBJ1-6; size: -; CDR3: CASSLEGGNNSPLHF; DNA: TGCGCCAGCAGCTTGGAAGGGGGTAATAATTCACCCCTCCACTTT
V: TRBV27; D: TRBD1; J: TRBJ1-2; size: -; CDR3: CASSLWGDSSNYGYTF; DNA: TGTGCCAGCAGTTTATGGGGGGACAGCTCTAACTATGGCTACACCTTC
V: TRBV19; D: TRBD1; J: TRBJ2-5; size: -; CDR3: CASSKRTGVRETQYF; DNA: TGTGCCAGTAGTAAGAGAACAGGGGTTCGGGAGACCCAGTACTTC
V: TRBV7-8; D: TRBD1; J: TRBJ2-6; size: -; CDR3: CASSARDRVSGANVLTF; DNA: TGTGCCAGCAGCGCCCGGGACAGGGTTTCTGGGGCCAACGTCCTGACTTTC
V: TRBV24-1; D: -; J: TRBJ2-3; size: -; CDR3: CATSDPRELTDTQYF; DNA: TGTGCCACCAGTGACCCGCGAGAACTCACAGATACGCAGTATTTT
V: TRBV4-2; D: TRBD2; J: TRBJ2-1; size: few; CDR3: CASSLGGDMNEQFF; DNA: TGTGCCAGCAGTCTGGGGGGGGATATGAATGAGCAGTTCTTC
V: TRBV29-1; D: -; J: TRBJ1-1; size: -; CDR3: CSVERQTNTEAFF; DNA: TGCAGCGTTGAGAGACAGACAAACACTGAAGCTTTCTTT
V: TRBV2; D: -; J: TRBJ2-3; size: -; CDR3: CASSQLGDTQYF; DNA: TGTGCCAGCAGCCAACTCGGAGATACGCAGTATTTT
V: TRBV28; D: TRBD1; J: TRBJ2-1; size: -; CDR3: CASSPLQGQGDNEQFF; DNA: TGTGCCAGCAGTCCCTTACAGGGGCAAGGGGACAATGAGCAGTTCTTC
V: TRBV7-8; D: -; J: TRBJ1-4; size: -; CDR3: CASSLSGAPRKLFF; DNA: TGTGCCAGCAGCTTATCAGGGGCGCCTCGAAAACTGTTTTTT
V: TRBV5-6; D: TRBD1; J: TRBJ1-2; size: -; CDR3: CASSLATGGGSNYGYTF; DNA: TGTGCCAGCAGCTTGGCGACAGGGGGAGGATCGAACTATGGCTACACCTTC
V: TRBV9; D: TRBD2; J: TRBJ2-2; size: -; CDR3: CASSVGTSGGELFF; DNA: TGTGCCAGCAGCGTAGGGACTAGCGGTGGGGAGCTGTTTTTT
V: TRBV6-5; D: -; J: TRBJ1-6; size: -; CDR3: CASRAGPNSPLHF; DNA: TGTGCCAGCAGGGCAGGGCCTAATTCACCCCTCCACTTT
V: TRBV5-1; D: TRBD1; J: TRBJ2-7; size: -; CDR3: CASSRDRGNEQYF; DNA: TGCGCCAGCAGCCGTGACAGGGGGAACGAGCAGTACTTC
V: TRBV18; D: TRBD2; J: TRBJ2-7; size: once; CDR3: CASSQAGGLFEQYF; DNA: TGTGCCAGCTCACAAGCGGGAGGGTTGTTCGAGCAGTACTTC
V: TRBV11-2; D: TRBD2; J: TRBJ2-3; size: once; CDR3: CASSFAGVGDTQYF; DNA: TGTGCCAGCAGCTTTGCGGGAGTAGGAGATACGCAGTATTTT